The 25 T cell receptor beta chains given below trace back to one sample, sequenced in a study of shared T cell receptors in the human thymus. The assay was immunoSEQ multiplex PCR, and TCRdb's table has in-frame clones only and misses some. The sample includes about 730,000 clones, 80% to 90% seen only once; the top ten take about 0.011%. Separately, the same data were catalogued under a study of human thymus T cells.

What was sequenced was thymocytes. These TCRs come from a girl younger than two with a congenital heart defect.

The CDR3 sequence: CSARSYTEAFF. The CDR3 DNA follows: TGCAGTGCTAGATCGTACACTGAAGCTTTCTTT. This chain links TRBV20-1 with TRBJ1-1, with D unresolved. The CDR3 consists of 11 residues. The germline V gene has CDR1 DFQATT and CDR2 SNEGSKA (reference sequence). V was pared by 2 bases and J by 3 bases, with 4 bases between.

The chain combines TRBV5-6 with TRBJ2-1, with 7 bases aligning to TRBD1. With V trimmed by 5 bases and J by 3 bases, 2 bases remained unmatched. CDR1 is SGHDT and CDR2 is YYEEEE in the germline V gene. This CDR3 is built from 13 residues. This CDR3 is CASSHRGYNEQFF. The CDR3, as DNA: TGTGCCAGCAGTCACAGGGGCTACAATGAGCAGTTCTTC.

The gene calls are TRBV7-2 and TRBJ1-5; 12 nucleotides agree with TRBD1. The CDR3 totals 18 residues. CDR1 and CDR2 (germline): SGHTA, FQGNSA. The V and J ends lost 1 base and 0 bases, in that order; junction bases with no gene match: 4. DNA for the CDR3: TGTGCCAGCAGCTTAGAAGGGACAGGGGGCGGTAGCAATCAGCCCCAGCATTTT. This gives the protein CASSLEGTGGGSNQPQHF. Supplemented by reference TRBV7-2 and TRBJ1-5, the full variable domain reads GAGVSQSPSNKVTEKGKDVELRCDPISGHTALYWYRQSLGQGLEFLIYFQGNSAPDKSGLPSDRFSAERTGGSVSTLTIQRTQQEDSAVYLCASSLEGTGGGSNQPQHFGDGTRLSIL.

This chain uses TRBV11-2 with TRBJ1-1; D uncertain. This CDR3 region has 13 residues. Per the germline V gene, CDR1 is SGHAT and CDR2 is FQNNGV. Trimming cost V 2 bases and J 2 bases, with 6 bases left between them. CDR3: CASSLQINTEAFF. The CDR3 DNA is TGTGCCAGCAGCTTACAAATCAACACTGAAGCTTTCTTT.

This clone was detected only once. The CDR3 region is CASSLVYHPGTENEKLFF. CDR3 nucleotide sequence: TGTGCCAGCAGCTTAGTCTATCACCCCGGGACAGAGAATGAAAAACTGTTTTTT. The chain joins TRBV7-6 to TRBJ1-4; TRBD1 agrees at 7 bases. This CDR3 spans 18 amino acids. Unmatched junction bases numbered 13, after V lost 1 base and J lost 5 bases. The germline CDR1 and CDR2 sequences are SGHVS and FNYEAQ.

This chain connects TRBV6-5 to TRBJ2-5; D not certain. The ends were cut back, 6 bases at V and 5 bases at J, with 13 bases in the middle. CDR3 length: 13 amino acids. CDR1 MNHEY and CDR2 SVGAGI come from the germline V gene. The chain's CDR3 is CASRVTHAETQYF. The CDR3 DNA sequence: TGTGCCAGCAGAGTTACCCATGCGGAGACCCAGTACTTC.

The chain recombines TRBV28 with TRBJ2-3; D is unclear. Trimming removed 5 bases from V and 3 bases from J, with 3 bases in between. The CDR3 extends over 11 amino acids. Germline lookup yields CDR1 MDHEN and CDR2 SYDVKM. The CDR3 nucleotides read TGTGCCAGCAGTCTAACAGATACGCAGTATTTT. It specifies CASSLTDTQYF.

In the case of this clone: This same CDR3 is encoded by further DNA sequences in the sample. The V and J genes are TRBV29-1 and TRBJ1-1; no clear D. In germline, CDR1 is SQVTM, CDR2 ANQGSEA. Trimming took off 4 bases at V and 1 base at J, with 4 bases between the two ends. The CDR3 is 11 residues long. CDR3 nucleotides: TGCAGCGTTGGGAGGAACACTGAAGCTTTCTTT. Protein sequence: CSVGRNTEAFF. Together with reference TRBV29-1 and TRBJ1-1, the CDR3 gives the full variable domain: SAVISQKPSRDICQRGTSLTIQCQVDSQVTMMFWYRQQPGQSLTLIATANQGSEATYESGFVIDKFPISRPNLTFSTLTVSNMSPEDSSIYLCSVGRNTEAFFGQGTRLTVV.

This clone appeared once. CDR3 DNA: TGTGCCAGCAGCTTAGCAACCGGGACAGGGTCCCCCGGGGGATGGTACGAGCAGTACTTC. Protein product: CASSLATGTGSPGGWYEQYF. J is TRBJ2-7 and V is TRBV7-2; 9 positions match TRBD1. The germline gives CDR1 SGHTA, CDR2 FQGNSA. J lost 4 bases, V lost 0 bases, and 19 bases had no gene match. The CDR3 runs to 20 residues.

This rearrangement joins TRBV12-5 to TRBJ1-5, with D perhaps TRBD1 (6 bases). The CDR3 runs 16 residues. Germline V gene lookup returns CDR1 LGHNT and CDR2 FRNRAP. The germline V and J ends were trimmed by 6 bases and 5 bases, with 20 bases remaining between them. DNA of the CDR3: TGTGCTAGTGGCCGAGGTGGACAGAGTGAGGATCAGCCCCAGCATTTT. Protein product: CASGRGGQSEDQPQHF.

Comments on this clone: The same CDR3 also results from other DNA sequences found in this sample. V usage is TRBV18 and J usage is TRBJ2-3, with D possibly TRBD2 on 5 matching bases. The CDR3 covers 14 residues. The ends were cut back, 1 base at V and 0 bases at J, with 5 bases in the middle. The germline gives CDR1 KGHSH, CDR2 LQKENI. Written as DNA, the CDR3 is TGTGCCAGCTCACCACGCGGGAGCACAGATACGCAGTATTTT. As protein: CASSPRGSTDTQYF.

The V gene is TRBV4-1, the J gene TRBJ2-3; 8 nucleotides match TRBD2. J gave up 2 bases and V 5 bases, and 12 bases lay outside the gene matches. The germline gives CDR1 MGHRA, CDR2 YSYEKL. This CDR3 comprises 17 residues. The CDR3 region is CASSSFVSGGYTDTQYF. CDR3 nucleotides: TGCGCCAGCAGCTCATTCGTCAGCGGGGGATACACAGATACGCAGTATTTT.

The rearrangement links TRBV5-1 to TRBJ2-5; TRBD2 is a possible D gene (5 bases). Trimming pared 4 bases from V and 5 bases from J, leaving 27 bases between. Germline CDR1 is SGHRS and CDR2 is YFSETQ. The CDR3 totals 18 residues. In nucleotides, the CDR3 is TGCGCCAGCAGCCTCTACGAGAGAGGACTCAGCAGGTGGGAGACCCAGTACTTC. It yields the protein CASSLYERGLSRWETQYF. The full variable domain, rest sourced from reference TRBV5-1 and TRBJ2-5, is KAGVTQTPRYLIKTRGQQVTLSCSPISGHRSVSWYQQTPGQGLQFLFEYFSETQRNKGNFPGRFSGRQFSNSRSEMNVSTLELGDSALYLCASSLYERGLSRWETQYFGPGTRLLVL.

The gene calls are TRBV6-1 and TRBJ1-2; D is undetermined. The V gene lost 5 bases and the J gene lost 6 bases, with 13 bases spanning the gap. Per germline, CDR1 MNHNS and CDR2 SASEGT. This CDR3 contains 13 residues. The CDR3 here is CASSLTPGDGYTF. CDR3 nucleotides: TGTGCCAGCAGTTTGACCCCTGGAGATGGCTACACCTTC.

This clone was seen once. The CDR3 DNA sequence: TGTGCCAGCAGCTTGTCCCCAGGGGGACGTATACACGAGCAGTACTTC. It encodes CASSLSPGGRIHEQYF. The genes are TRBV5-4 and TRBJ2-7; 7 bases match TRBD1. The CDR3 spans 16 residues. V was clipped by 1 base and J by 5 bases; unmatched bases: 12. Germline loops: CDR1 SGHNT, CDR2 YYREEE (reference sequence).

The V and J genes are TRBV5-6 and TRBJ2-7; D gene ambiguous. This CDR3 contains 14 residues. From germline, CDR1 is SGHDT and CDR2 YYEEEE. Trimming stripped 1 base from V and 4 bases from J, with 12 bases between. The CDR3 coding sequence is TGTGCCAGCAGCTTGAGAGAATCAGGTTACGAGCAGTACTTC. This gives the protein CASSLRESGYEQYF.

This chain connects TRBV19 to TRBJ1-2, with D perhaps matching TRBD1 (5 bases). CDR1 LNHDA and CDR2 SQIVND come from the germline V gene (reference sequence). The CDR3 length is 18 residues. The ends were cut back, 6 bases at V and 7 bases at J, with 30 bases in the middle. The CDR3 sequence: CASSQLTVGGTPSPGYTF. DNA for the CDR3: TGTGCCAGTAGCCAGTTAACTGTGGGGGGAACTCCTTCCCCTGGCTACACCTTC.

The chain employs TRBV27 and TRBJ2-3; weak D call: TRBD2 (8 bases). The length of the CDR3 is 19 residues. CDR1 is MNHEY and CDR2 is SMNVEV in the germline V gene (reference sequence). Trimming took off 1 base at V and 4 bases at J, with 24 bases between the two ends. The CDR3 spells CASSLWGRKGGGTADTQYF. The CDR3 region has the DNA TGTGCCAGCAGTTTATGGGGGAGGAAAGGCGGGGGGACAGCAGATACGCAGTATTTT.

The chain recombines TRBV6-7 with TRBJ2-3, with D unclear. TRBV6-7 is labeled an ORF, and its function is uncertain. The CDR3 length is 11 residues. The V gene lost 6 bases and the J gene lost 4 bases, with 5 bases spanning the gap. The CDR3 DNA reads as TGTGCCAGCAGGCGATCAGATACGCAGTATTTT. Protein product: CASRRSDTQYF.

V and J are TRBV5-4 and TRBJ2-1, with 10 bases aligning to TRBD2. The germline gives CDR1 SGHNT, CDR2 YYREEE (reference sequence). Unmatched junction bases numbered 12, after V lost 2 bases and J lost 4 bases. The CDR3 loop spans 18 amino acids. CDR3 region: CASSLKRGGLGDYNEQFF. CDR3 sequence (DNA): TGTGCCAGCAGCTTAAAGCGGGGGGGCCTAGGGGATTACAATGAGCAGTTCTTC.

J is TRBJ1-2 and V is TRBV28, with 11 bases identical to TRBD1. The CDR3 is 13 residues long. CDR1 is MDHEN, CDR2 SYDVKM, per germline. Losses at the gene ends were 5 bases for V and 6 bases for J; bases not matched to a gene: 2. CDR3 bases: TGTGCCAGCAGTCGGACAGGGGGCGATGGCTACACCTTC. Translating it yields CASSRTGGDGYTF.

CDR3 bases: TGCGCCAGCAGCCAAGATTGGTGGGGCTACGAGCAGTACTTC. Translation gives CASSQDWWGYEQYF. The rearrangement uses TRBV4-3 and TRBJ2-5; unclear D gene. The J call could be wrong; TRBJ2-7 is a better fit for the DNA end. This CDR3 has 14 amino acids. The germline gives CDR1 LGHNA, CDR2 YSLEER.

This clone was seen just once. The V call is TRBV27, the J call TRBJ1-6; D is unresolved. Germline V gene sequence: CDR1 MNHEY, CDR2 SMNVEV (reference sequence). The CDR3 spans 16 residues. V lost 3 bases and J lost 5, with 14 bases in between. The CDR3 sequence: CASSFSRGPDNSPLHF. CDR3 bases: TGTGCCAGCAGTTTTAGTCGCGGGCCGGATAATTCACCCCTCCACTTT.

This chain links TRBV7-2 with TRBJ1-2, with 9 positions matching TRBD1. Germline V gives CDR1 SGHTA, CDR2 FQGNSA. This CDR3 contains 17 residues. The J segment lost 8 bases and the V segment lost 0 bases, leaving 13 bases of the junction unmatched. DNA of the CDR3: TGTGCCAGCAGCTTAGCGGGGACAGGGACGATCCGCGACGGCTACACCTTC. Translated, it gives CASSLAGTGTIRDGYTF.

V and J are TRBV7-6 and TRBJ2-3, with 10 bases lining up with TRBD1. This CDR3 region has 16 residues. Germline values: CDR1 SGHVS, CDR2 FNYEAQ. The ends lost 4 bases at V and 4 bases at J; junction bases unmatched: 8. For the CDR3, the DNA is TGTGCCAGCAGCTCAAAGACAGGGGGCGACTCAGATACGCAGTATTTT. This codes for CASSSKTGGDSDTQYF. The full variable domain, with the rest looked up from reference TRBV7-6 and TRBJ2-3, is GAGVSQSPRYKVTKRGQDVALRCDPISGHVSLYWYRQALGQGPEFLTYFNYEAQQDKSGLPNDRFSAERPEGSISTLTIQRTEQRDSAMYRCASSSKTGGDSDTQYFGPGTRLTVL.